What follows are 14 T cell receptor beta chains derived from one specimen sequenced in a study of PD-1 blockade in classical Hodgkin lymphoma. Each of the patients experienced relapse following autologous stem cell transplantation, and their brentuximab vedotin exposure differed. Here immunoSEQ multiplex PCR was the method, and the copy in TCRdb shows in-frame clones only, minus some. The sample has around 65,000 clones; 88% are singletons. Sequences were derived from peripheral blood mononuclear cells (PBMCs), sampled at baseline. The receptor source for this set is a human donor with classical Hodgkin lymphoma.

This clone appeared once. The chain recombines TRBV7-9 with TRBJ1-2; no clear D. The V end lost 5 bases, the J end lost 4 bases, and 14 bases lay between the germline ends. Germline assignment: CDR1 SEHNR and CDR2 FQNEAQ (reference sequence). The length of the CDR3 is 14 residues. In DNA, the CDR3 is TGTGCCAGCAGCGATGGACCAGATCCCTATGGCTACACCTTC. Encoded protein: CASSDGPDPYGYTF.

This clone showed up just once. The chain couples TRBV18 to TRBJ2-4; 7 bases align to TRBD1. Trimming removed 4 bases from V and 8 bases from J; junction bases left unmatched: 8. In germline, CDR1 is KGHSH, CDR2 LQKENI. There are 14 residues in the CDR3. The CDR3 sequence is CASSQDRVGDIQYF. CDR3 nucleotide sequence: TGTGCCAGCTCACAAGACAGGGTGGGGGACATTCAGTACTTC.

The V call is TRBV30, the J call TRBJ2-7, with 12 bases fitting TRBD2. The CDR3 totals 14 residues. Germline assignment: CDR1 GTSNPN and CDR2 SVGIG (reference sequence). Trimming took 5 bases from V and 2 from J; bases not matched to a gene: 4. CDR3 sequence: CAWSLAGGPYEQYF. The DNA for the CDR3 is TGTGCCTGGTCGCTAGCGGGGGGGCCCTACGAGCAGTACTTC.

This clone has only one observation. The chain links TRBV5-6 to TRBJ2-7; D unresolved. V lost 2 bases to trimming and J lost 5 bases, with 11 bases between them. The CDR3 covers 13 residues. From germline, CDR1 is SGHDT and CDR2 YYEEEE. The CDR3 region has the DNA TGTGCCAGCAGCTTAGGGATGGGCAACGAGCAGTACTTC. Translation: CASSLGMGNEQYF.

The chain joins TRBV4-3 to TRBJ2-1; 9 positions agree with TRBD2. V shed 0 bases, J shed 15 bases, and the junction held 15 bases outside the gene matches. The V gene's germline CDR1 is LGHNA and CDR2 YSLEER. The CDR3 totals 16 residues. Here the CDR3 DNA reads TGCGCCAGCAGCCAAGAAGGCCTATTGGGGCTAGCGGGGCTGTTCTTC. Protein: CASSQEGLLGLAGLFF.

This clone was seen a few times. The chain recombines TRBV21-1 with TRBJ1-1. TRBV21-1 is a recognized pseudogene. There are 13 residues in the CDR3. The CDR3 loop is CASPSGAGTEAFF. The CDR3 bases are TGTGCCAGTCCTAGCGGGGCGGGCACTGAAGCTTTCTTT.

This sequence joins TRBV7-7 and TRBJ2-1, with no clear D. The V gene's germline CDR1 is SSHAT and CDR2 FNYEAQ (reference sequence). Deletions cut 2 bases from V and 8 bases from J, with 10 bases between. The CDR3 spans 13 residues. The CDR3 loop reads CASSLNGFDEQFF. The CDR3 DNA reads as TGTGCCAGCAGCTTAAACGGTTTCGATGAGCAGTTCTTC.

V and J are TRBV6-1 and TRBJ1-1, with a weak D call TRBD1 (5 bases). The V end lost 7 bases, the J end lost 5 bases, and 14 bases lay between the germline ends. The V gene's germline CDR1 is MNHNS and CDR2 SASEGT. The length of the CDR3 is 13 residues. CDR3 nucleotide sequence: TGTGCCAGCACCGGGACGCTGAGTACTGAAGCTTTCTTT. Translating gives CASTGTLSTEAFF.

This clone occurred once. The chain combines TRBV5-6 with TRBJ1-1, with 12 bases aligning to TRBD1. The CDR3 spans 13 residues. With V trimmed by 5 bases and J by 7 bases, 3 bases remained unmatched. Per germline, CDR1 SGHDT and CDR2 YYEEEE. CDR3 bases: TGTGCCAGCAGGGGGACAGGGGGCATTGAAGCTTTCTTT. Translation gives CASRGTGGIEAFF.

The chain combines TRBV6-1 with TRBJ1-2, with a possible D match to TRBD1 (6 bases). Germline V gene sequence: CDR1 MNHNS, CDR2 SASEGT. This CDR3 comprises 14 residues. Trimming shortened V by 6 bases and J by 3 bases, and 14 bases separated the two germline ends. CDR3 protein: CASRYRDLDYGYTF. CDR3 sequence (DNA): TGTGCCAGCAGATACAGGGATTTGGACTATGGCTACACCTTC.

V and J are TRBV6-5 and TRBJ2-7, with TRBD1 matching over 7 bases. The germline V gene has CDR1 MNHEY and CDR2 SVGAGI. V gave up 4 bases and J gave up 3 bases; unmatched junction bases: 3. The CDR3 covers 13 residues. This chain's CDR3 is CASSWGQNYEQYF. DNA of the CDR3: TGTGCCAGCAGTTGGGGACAGAACTACGAGCAGTACTTC.

The J gene is TRBJ1-2, the V gene TRBV7-3; a possible D gene is TRBD1 (6 bases). The CDR3 spans 12 residues. Germline V gives CDR1 SGHTA, CDR2 FQGTGA. The V and J ends lost 10 bases and 2 bases respectively, with 11 bases between them. The CDR3 region is CATGTPNYGYTF. CDR3 nucleotide sequence: TGTGCCACAGGGACACCCAACTATGGCTACACCTTC.

This clone was detected only once. This rearrangement joins TRBV7-6 to TRBJ1-6; 7 bases are a match to TRBD1. V was clipped by 2 bases and J by 6 bases; unmatched bases: 7. The CDR3 has 16 amino acids. Germline CDR1 and CDR2: SGHVS and FNYEAQ. CDR3 in DNA: TGTGCCAGCAGCTTAAGGGGGCCGCCGGGTAATTCACCCCTCCACTTT. It codes for CASSLRGPPGNSPLHF.

V and J are TRBV19 and TRBJ2-2; 10 nucleotides align to TRBD1. V lost 5 bases and J lost 4; bases outside the gene matches: 7. CDR1 and CDR2 (germline): LNHDA, SQIVND (reference sequence). The CDR3 contains 16 residues. In DNA, the CDR3 is TGTGCCAGTAGTCCCCGGGACAGGGGAGGCACCGGGGAGCTGTTTTTT. Translation: CASSPRDRGGTGELFF.